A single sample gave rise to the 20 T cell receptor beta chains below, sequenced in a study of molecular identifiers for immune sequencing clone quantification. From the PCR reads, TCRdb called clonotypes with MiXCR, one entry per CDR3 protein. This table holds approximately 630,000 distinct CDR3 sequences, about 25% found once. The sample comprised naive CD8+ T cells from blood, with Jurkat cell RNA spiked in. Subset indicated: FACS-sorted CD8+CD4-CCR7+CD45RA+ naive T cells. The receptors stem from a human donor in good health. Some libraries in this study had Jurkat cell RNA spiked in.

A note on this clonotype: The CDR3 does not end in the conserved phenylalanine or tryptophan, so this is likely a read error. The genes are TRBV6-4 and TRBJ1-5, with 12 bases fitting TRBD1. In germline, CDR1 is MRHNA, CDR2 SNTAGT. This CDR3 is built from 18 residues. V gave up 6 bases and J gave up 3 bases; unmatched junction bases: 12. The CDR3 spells CASRDRDRGLEDNQPQHS. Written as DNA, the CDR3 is TGTGCCAGCAGGGACCGGGACAGGGGGCTCGAGGACAATCAGCCCCAGCATTCT.

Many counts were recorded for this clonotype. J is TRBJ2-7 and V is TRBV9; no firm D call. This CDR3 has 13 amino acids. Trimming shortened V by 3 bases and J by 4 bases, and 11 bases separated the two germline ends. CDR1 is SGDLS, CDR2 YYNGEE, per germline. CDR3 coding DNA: TGTGCCAGCAGCGAGGCCCCCGGGTACGAGCAGTACTTC. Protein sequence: CASSEAPGYEQYF.

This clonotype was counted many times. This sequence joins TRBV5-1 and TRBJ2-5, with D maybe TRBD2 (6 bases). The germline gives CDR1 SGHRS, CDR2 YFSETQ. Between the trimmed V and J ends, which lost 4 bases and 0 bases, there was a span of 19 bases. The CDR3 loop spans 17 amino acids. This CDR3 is CASSPDRDFPNQETQYF. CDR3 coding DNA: TGCGCCAGCAGCCCCGACCGGGACTTTCCGAACCAAGAGACCCAGTACTTC.

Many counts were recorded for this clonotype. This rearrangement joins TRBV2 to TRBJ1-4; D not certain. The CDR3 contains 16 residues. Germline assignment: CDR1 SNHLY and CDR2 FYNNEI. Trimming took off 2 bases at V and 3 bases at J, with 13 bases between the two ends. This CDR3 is CASSEFPARPNEKLFF. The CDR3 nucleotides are TGTGCCAGCAGTGAATTTCCAGCACGCCCTAATGAAAAACTGTTTTTT.

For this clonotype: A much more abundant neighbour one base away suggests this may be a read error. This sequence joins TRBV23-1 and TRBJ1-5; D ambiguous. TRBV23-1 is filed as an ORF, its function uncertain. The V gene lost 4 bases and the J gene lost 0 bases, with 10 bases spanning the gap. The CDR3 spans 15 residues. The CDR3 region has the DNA TGCGCCAGCAGTCCTTCCGGGGATAGCAATCAGCCCCAGCATTTT. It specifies CASSPSGDSNQPQHF.

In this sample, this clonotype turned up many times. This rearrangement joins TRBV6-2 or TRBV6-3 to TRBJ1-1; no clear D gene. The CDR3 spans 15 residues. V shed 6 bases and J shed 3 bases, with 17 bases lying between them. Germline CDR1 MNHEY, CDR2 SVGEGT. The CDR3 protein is CASSPRGVVDTEAFF. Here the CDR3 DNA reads TGTGCCAGCAGCCCACGGGGAGTGGTGGACACTGAAGCTTTCTTT.

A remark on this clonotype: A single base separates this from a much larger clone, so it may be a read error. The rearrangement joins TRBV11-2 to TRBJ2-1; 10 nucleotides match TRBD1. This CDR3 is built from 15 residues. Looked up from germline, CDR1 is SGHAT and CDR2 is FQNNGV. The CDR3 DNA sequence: TGTACCAGCAGCCCCGGGACAGGGGAATACAATGAGCAGTTCTTC. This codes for CTSSPGTGEYNEQFF.

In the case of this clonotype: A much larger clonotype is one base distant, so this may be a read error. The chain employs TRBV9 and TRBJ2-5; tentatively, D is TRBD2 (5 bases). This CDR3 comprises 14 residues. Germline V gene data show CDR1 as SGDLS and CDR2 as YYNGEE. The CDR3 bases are TGTGCCAGCAGCGTAGAAGTTAGCGTAGAGACCCAGCACTTC. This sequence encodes CASSVEVSVETQHF.

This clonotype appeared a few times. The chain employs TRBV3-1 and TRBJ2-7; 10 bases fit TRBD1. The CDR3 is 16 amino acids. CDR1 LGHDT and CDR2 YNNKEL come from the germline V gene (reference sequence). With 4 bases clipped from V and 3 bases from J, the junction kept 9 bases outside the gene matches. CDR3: CASSRPRQGAGYEQYF. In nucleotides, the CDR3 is TGTGCCAGCAGCCGGCCCCGACAGGGGGCTGGCTACGAGCAGTACTTC.

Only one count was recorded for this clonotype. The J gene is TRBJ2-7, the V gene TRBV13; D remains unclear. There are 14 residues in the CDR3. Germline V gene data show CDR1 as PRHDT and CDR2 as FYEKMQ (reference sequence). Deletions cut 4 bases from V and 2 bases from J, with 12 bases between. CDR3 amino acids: CASSSRPHTYEQYF. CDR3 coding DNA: TGTGCCAGCAGCTCGAGACCACACACCTACGAGCAGTACTTC.

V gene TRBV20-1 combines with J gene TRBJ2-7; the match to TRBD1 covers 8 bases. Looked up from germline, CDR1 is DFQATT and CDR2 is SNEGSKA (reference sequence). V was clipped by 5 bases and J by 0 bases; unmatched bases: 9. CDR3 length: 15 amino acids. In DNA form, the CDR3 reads TGCAGTGCTCGGGATGACAGGGGTAACTCCTACGAGCAGTACTTC. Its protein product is CSARDDRGNSYEQYF.

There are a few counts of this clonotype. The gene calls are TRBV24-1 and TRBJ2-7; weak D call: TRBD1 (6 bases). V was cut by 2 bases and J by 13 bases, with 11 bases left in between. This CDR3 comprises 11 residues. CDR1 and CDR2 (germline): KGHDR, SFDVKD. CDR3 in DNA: TGTGCCACCAGTGATTCGGGACATTTTTACTTC. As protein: CATSDSGHFYF.

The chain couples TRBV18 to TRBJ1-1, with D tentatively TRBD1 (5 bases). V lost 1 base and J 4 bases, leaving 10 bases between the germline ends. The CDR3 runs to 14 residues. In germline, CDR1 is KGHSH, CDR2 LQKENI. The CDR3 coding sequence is TGTGCCAGCTCACCACGGGGGGGTCCCACTGAAGCTTTCTTT. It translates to CASSPRGGPTEAFF.

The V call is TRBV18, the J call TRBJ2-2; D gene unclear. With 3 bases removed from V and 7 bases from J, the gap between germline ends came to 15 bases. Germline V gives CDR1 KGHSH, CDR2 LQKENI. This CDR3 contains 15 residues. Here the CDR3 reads CASSPPEISDGELFF. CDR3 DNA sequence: TGTGCCAGCTCACCTCCCGAGATCTCAGACGGGGAGCTGTTTTTT.

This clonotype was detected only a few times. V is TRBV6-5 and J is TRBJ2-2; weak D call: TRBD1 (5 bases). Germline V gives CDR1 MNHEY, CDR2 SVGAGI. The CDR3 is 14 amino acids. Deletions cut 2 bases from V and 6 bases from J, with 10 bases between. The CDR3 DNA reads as TGTGCCAGCAGTTACGAAGGGGCCCCCGGGGAGCTGTTTTTT. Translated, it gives CASSYEGAPGELFF.

CDR3 nucleotide sequence: TGTGCCAGTAAAATAGGAGCGGGAGCCGATACGCAGTATTTT. It translates to CASKIGAGADTQYF. This chain links TRBV19 with TRBJ2-3, with 8 positions matching TRBD2. Germline V gene sequence: CDR1 LNHDA, CDR2 SQIVND (reference sequence). The CDR3 is made up of 14 amino acids. The J segment lost 6 bases and the V segment lost 7 bases, leaving 9 bases of the junction unmatched.

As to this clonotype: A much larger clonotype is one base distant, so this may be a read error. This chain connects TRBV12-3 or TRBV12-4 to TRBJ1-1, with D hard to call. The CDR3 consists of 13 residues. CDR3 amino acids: CVSLEWGDLEAFF. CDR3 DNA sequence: TGTGTCAGCCTCGAATGGGGTGACCTTGAAGCTTTCTTT.

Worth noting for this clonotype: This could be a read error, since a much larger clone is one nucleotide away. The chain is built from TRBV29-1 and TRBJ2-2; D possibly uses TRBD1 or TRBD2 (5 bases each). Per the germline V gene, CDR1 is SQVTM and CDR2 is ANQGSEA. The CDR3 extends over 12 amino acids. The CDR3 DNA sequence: TGCAGCGTTCTTCACGGGGCCGGGGCGCTGTTTTTT. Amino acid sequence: CSVLHGAGALFF.

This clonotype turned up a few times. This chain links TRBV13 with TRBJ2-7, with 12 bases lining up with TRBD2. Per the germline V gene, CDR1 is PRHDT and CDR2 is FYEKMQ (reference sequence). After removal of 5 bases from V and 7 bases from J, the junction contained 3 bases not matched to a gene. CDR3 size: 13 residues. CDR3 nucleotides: TGTGCCAGCAGCCAGACTAGCGGGAGAGAGCAGTACTTC. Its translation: CASSQTSGREQYF. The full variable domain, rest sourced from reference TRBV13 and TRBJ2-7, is AAGVIQSPRHLIKEKRETATLKCYPIPRHDTVYWYQQGPGQDPQFLISFYEKMQSDKGSIPDRFSAQQFSDYHSELNMSSLELGDSALYFCASSQTSGREQYFGPGTRLTVT.

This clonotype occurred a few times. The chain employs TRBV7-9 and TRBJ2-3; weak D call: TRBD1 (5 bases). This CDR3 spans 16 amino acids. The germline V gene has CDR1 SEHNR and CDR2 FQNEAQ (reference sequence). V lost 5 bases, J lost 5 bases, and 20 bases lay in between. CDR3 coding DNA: TGTGCCAGCAGCGGCCAAGGTGCCAGGGCGGTAGATACGCAGTATTTT. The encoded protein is CASSGQGARAVDTQYF.